This TCR beta chain was observed in a study of shared clonotypes between healthy human individuals. On the study more broadly: Donors had three CD4 naive, three CD4 memory, two CD8 naive and one CD8 memory plate apiece.

Libraries were prepared by immunoSEQ multiplex PCR; TCRdb keeps only in-frame clonotypes and omits some of them. This sample has around 2.5 million clones, with 90% to 95% found just once. The CDR3 is 18 residues long. Trimming removed 0 bases from V and 9 bases from J; junction bases left unmatched: 14. Germline V gene lookup returns CDR1 SGHTA and CDR2 FQGNSA. Worth noting for this clone: Its specificity is not known.

Findings of the study overall: Naive subsets typically showed greater estimated richness than memory subsets. Non-shared clonotypes were found to have lower generation probabilities than the clonotypes that were shared by all four of the sorted-subset donors.

Sequencing was carried out using naive CD4+ T cells from PBMCs. Subset described: CD45RA+ positively selected. J is TRBJ2-1 and V is TRBV7-2; 10 bases fit TRBD1. The TCR sequence derives from a man younger than 35 in good health. Some clones in this sample may be carry-over from other donors' samples. CDR3 nucleotides: TGTGCCAGCAGCTTAGCGACCGGGACAGGGGCGCGGGGGACTGAGCAGTTCTTC. Translating gives CASSLATGTGARGTEQFF.